This TCR beta chain comes out of a study of OX40 agonist ivuxolimab in advanced cancers. Study-level background: Age averaged around 58 years (range about 20 to 80), and 70% to 85% were male.

Trimming took off 8 bases at V and 4 bases at J, with 14 bases between the two ends. CDR3 length equals 14 residues. CDR1 SGHTA and CDR2 FQGNSA come from the germline V gene. Patients were ruled out by autoimmune disease history or systemic immunosuppression. Data came from immunoSEQ multiplex PCR; TCRdb stores just in-frame clones and leaves some out. The sample includes 77,000 or so clones, 81% seen only once; the top ten take about 5%. The sequence derives from an adult with an advanced solid tumor such as melanoma, head and neck, liver or kidney cancer. The V and J genes are TRBV7-2 and TRBJ2-2; D perhaps matches TRBD2 (6 bases). The sequencing used CD4+ or CD8+ T cells sorted from blood, collected in a trial of the OX40 agonist ivuxolimab. Here the CDR3 reads CASHLGSSTGELFF. Written as DNA, the CDR3 is TGTGCCAGCCACCTCGGGAGTAGCACCGGGGAGCTGTTTTTT.